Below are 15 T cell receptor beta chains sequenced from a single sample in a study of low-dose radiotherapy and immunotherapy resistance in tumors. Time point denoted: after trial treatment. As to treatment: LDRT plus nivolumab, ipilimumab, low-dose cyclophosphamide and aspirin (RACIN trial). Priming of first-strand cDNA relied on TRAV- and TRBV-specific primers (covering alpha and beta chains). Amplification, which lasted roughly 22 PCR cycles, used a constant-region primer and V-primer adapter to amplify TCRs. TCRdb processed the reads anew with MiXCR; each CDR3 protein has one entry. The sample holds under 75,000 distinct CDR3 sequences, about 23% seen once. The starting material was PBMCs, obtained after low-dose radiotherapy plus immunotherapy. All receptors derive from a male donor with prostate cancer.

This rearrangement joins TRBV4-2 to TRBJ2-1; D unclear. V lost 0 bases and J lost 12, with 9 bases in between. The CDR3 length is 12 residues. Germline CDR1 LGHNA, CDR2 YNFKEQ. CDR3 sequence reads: CASSQEGKGQFF. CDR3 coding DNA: TGTGCCAGCAGCCAAGAAGGGAAAGGGCAGTTCTTC.

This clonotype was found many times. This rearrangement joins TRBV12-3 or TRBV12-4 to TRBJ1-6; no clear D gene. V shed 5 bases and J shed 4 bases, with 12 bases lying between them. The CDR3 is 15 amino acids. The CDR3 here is CASSPTRSYNSPLHF. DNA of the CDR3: TGTGCCAGCAGTCCCACCCGAAGTTATAATTCACCCCTCCACTTT.

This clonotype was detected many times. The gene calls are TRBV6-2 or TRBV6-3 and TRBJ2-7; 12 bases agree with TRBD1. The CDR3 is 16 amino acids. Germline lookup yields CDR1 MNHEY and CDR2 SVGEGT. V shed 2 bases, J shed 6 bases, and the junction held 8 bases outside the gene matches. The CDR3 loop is CASSYTAGQGAREQYF. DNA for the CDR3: TGTGCCAGCAGTTACACCGCGGGACAGGGGGCCCGCGAGCAGTACTTC.

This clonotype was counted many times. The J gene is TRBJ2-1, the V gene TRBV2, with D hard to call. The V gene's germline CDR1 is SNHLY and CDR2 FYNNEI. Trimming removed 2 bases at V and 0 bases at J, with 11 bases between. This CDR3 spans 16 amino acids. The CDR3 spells CASSEITFRSYNEQFF. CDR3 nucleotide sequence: TGTGCCAGCAGTGAAATCACGTTCCGCTCCTACAATGAGCAGTTCTTC. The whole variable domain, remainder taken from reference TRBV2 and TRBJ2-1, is EPEVTQTPSHQVTQMGQEVILRCVPISNHLYFYWYRQILGQKVEFLVSFYNNEISEKSEIFDDQFSVERPDGSNFTLKIRSTKLEDSAMYFCASSEITFRSYNEQFFGPGTRLTVL.

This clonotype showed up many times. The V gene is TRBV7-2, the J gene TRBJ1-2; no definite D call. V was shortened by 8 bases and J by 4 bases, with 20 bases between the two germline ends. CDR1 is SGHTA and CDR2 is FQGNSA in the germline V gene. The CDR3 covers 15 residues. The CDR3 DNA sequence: TGTGCCAGCGGTTTATCAACCGGGCCGCTCTATGGCTACACCTTC. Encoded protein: CASGLSTGPLYGYTF.

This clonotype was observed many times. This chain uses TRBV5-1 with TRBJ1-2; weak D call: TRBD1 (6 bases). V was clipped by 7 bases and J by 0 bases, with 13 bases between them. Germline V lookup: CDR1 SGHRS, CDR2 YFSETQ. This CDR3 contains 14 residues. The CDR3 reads CASARQDANYGYTF. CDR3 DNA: TGCGCCAGCGCTCGACAGGATGCTAACTATGGCTACACCTTC.

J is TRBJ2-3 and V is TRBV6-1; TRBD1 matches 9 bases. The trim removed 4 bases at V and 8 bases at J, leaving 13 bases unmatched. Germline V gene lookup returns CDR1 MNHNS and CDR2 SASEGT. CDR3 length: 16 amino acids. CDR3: CASSGGQGTPRGTQYF. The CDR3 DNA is TGTGCCAGCAGTGGGGGACAGGGCACCCCCCGGGGTACGCAGTATTTT.

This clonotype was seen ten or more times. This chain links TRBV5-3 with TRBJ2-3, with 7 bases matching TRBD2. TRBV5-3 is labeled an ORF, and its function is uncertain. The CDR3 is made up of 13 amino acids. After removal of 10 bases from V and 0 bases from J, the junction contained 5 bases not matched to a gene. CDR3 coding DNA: TGTGCCGTAAAGCGGGAAAGCACAGATACGCAGTATTTT. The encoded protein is CAVKRESTDTQYF.

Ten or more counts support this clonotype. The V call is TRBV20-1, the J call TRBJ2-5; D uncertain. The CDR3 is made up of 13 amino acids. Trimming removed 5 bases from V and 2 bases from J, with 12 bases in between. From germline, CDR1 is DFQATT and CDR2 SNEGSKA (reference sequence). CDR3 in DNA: TGCAGTGCTCGAAGGGTGGGGCAAGAGACCCAGTACTTC. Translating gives CSARRVGQETQYF.

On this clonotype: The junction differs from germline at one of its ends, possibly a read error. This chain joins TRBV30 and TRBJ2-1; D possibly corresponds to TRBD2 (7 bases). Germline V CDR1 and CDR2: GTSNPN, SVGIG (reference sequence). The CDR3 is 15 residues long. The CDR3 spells CAWRNLEGGLNELFF. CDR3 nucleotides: TGTGCCTGGAGGAATTTGGAGGGGGGGCTCAATGAGCTGTTCTTC.

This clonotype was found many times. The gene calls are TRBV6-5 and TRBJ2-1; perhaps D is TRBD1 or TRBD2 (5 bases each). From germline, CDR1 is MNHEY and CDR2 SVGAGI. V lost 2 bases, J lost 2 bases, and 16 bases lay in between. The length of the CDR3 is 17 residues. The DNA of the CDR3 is TGTGCCAGCAGTTACGACACGCCCGGGACGCCCTACAATGAGCAGTTCTTC. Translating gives CASSYDTPGTPYNEQFF.

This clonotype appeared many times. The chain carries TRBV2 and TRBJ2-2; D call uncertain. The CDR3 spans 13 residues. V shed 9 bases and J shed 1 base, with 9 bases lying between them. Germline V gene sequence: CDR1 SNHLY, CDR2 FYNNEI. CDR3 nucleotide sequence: TGTGCCAGTAGTACAAGGAACACCGGGGAGCTGTTTTTT. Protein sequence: CASSTRNTGELFF.

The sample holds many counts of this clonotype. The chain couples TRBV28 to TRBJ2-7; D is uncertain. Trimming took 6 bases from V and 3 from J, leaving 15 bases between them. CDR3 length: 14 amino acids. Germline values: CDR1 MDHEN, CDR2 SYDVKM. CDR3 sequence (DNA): TGTGCCAGCAGGGGCACGACGGTGGGCTACGAGCAGTACTTC. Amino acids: CASRGTTVGYEQYF. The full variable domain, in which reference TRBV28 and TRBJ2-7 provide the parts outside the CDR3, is DVKVTQSSRYLVKRTGEKVFLECVQDMDHENMFWYRQDPGLGLRLIYFSYDVKMKEKGDIPEGYSVSREKKERFSLILESASTNQTSMYLCASRGTTVGYEQYFGPGTRLTVT.

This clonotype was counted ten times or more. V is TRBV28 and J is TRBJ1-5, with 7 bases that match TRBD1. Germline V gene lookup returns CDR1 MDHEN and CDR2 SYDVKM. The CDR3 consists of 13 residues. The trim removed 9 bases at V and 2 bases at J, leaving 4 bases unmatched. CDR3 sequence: CASNTGGNQPQHF. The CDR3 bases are TGTGCCAGTAATACAGGGGGCAATCAGCCCCAGCATTTT. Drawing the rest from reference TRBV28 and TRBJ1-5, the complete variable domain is DVKVTQSSRYLVKRTGEKVFLECVQDMDHENMFWYRQDPGLGLRLIYFSYDVKMKEKGDIPEGYSVSREKKERFSLILESASTNQTSMYLCASNTGGNQPQHFGDGTRLSIL.

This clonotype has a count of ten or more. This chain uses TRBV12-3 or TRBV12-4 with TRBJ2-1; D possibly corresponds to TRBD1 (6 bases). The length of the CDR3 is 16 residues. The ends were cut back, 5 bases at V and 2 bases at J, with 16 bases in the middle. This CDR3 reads CASSANTGYTYNEQFF. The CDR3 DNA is TGTGCCAGCAGTGCAAATACAGGGTACACCTACAATGAGCAGTTCTTC.